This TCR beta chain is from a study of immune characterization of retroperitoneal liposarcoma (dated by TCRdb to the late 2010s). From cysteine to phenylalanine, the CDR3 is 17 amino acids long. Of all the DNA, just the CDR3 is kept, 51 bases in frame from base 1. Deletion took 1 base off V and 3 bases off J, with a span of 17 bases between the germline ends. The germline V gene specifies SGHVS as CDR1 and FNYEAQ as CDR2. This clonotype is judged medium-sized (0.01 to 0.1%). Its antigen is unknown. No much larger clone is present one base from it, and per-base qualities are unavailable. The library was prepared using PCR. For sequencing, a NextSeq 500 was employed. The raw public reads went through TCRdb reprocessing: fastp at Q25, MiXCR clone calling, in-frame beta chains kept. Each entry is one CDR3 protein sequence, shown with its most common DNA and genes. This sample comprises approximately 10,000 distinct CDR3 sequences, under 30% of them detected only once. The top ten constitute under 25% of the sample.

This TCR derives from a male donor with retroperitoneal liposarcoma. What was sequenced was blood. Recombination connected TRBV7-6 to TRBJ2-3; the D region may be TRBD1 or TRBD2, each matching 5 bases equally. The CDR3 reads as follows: CASSLEDLTEGTDTQYF. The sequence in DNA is TGTGCCAGCAGCTTAGAGGACTTGACTGAGGGGACAGATACGCAGTATTTT. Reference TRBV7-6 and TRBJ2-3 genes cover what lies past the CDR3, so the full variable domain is GAGVSQSPRYKVTKRGQDVALRCDPISGHVSLYWYRQALGQGPEFLTYFNYEAQQDKSGLPNDRFSAERPEGSISTLTIQRTEQRDSAMYRCASSLEDLTEGTDTQYFGPGTRLTVL.